Presented here are 5 T cell receptor beta chains from one specimen sequenced in a study of shared clonotypes between healthy human individuals. Profiled with immunoSEQ multiplex PCR; TCRdb holds only in-frame clones, not every one. The repertoire holds about 980,000 clones, with less than 85% as singletons. The sequenced sample consisted of memory CD4+ T cells sorted from blood. The subset denotes: CD45RA-negative fraction. The receptor source for this set is a man between 18 and 29 years old in good health.

The chain has TRBV4-3 and TRBJ1-6; D is ambiguous. V lost 0 bases, J lost 0 bases, and 12 bases lay in between. CDR1 and CDR2 from the germline V gene are LGHNA and YSLEER. The CDR3 length is 18 residues. The CDR3 DNA reads as TGCGCCAGCAGCCAAGATGGCGGTGCCGGCTCCTATAATTCACCCCTCCACTTT. It yields the protein CASSQDGGAGSYNSPLHF.

The V gene is TRBV14, the J gene TRBJ1-2; 9 nucleotides line up with TRBD1. Trimming took 4 bases from V and 7 from J; bases not matched to a gene: 7. The CDR3 length is 14 residues. The germline gives CDR1 SGHDN, CDR2 FVKESK. The CDR3 DNA follows: TGTGCCAGCAGCCGTAACAGGGGGCTCGGTGGCTACACCTTC. Its protein product is CASSRNRGLGGYTF.

This clone was detected only a few times. V is TRBV12-5 and J is TRBJ2-5; 7 nucleotides line up with TRBD1. J lost 2 bases, V lost 7 bases, and 7 bases had no gene match. The CDR3 sequence is 14 residues long. Germline lookup yields CDR1 LGHNT and CDR2 FRNRAP. Here the CDR3 reads CASARDSVQETQYF. The CDR3 DNA reads TGTGCTAGTGCCAGGGACAGTGTTCAAGAGACCCAGTACTTC.

The rearrangement uses TRBV5-1 and TRBJ2-1; 8 bases map to TRBD2. V was pared by 0 bases and J by 9 bases, with 8 bases of the junction left unmatched. Germline CDR1 is SGHRS and CDR2 is YFSETQ. The CDR3 length is 15 residues. In nucleotides, the CDR3 is TGCGCCAGCAGCTTGGCCCCGGGACTAGTAGGTGAGCAGTTCTTC. Protein sequence: CASSLAPGLVGEQFF.

V gene TRBV7-2 combines with J gene TRBJ1-1; D remains unclear. Germline loops: CDR1 SGHTA, CDR2 FQGNSA. The CDR3 covers 13 residues. The V gene lost 2 bases and the J gene lost 7 bases, with 11 bases spanning the gap. In DNA, the CDR3 is TGTGCCAGCAGCTTACGGATGAACTATGAAGCTTTCTTT. It yields the protein CASSLRMNYEAFF.